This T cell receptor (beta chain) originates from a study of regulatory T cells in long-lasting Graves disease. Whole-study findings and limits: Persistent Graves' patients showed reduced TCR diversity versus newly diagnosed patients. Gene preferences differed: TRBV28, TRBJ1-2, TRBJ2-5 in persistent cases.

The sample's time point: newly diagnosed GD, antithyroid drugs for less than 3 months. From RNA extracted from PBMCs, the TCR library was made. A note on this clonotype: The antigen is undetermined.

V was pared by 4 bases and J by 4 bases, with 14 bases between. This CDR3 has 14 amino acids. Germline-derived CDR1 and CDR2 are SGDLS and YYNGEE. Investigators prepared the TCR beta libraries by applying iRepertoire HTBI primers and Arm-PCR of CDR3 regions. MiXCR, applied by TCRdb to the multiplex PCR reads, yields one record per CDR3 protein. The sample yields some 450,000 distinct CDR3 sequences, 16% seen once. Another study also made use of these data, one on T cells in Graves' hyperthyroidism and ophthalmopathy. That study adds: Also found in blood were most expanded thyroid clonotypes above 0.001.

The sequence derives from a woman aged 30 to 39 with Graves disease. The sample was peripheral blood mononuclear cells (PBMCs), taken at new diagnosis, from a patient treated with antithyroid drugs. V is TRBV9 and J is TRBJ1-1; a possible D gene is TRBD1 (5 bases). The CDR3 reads CASSPDNFGTEAFF. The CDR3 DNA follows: TGTGCCAGCAGCCCGGACAACTTTGGCACTGAAGCTTTCTTT.